This T cell receptor (beta chain) was obtained from a study of cytomegalovirus exposure and HLA in healthy donors. Study-wide findings and caveats: CMV serostatus alone was available as immune exposure information. There were some V segments, including TRBV6-2 and TRBV6-3, excluded as indistinguishable. A few chains linked to CMV were shown in vitro to be specific for CMV antigens. Reported performance of the classifier showed diagnosis of cytomegalovirus status with high specificity and sensitivity.

As to this clone: The antigen remains unidentified.

Both 60 Vbeta primers and 13 Jbeta primers went into the PCR. Libraries were prepared by immunoSEQ multiplex PCR; TCRdb keeps only in-frame clonotypes and omits some of them. Here the sample spans over 100,000 clones, approximately 80% being singletons. The CDR3 extends over 16 amino acids. CDR1 and CDR2 from the germline V gene are SGHRS and YFSETQ. V was clipped by 3 bases and J by 3 bases, with 16 bases between them. Sample: PBMCs. The V and J genes are TRBV5-1 and TRBJ1-3, with TRBD1 as a possible D gene (6 bases). This receptor was obtained from a woman aged 40-49 years in good health and CMV-seropositive. CDR3 nucleotide sequence: TGCGCCAGCAGCTATACAGGGCCTCGGTATGGAAACACCATATATTTT. It specifies CASSYTGPRYGNTIYF. Supplemented by reference TRBV5-1 and TRBJ1-3, the full variable domain reads KAGVTQTPRYLIKTRGQQVTLSCSPISGHRSVSWYQQTPGQGLQFLFEYFSETQRNKGNFPGRFSGRQFSNSRSEMNVSTLELGDSALYLCASSYTGPRYGNTIYFGEGSWLTVV.